Listed below are T cell receptor beta chains from one sample, sequenced in a study of PD-L1 blockade in urothelial cancer. Measured with immunoSEQ multiplex PCR; TCRdb has only the in-frame clones, and not every one. The sample lists 35,000 to 45,000 clones; 91% were seen once. The material was PBMCs, obtained around atezolizumab (anti-PD-L1) treatment. Receptor source: a man in his 70s with urothelial cancer. Both conserved end residues are part of each CDR3. Clone size is stated in some rows and not others, as once, few, many or a class when expanded.

>TRBV5-1|TRBJ1-4|.
CASSNPGQGNEKLFF
>TRBV2|TRBJ2-1|.
CASTVDNEQFF
>TRBV6-1|TRBJ2-1|.
CASSPRGQGGNEQFF
>TRBV6-1|TRBJ1-2|.
CASSGTTGANYGYTF
>TRBV28|TRBJ1-2|.
CASSSTGTDGYTF
>TRBV12-5|TRBJ2-1|.
CASGSPSGGGTYNEQFF
>TRBV11-1|TRBJ2-7|.
CASSLTDRTPSYEQYF
>TRBV6-6|TRBJ2-7|.
CASSSAGASYEQYF
>TRBV5-4|TRBJ2-1|.
CASSRTGDNEQFF
>TRBV6-1|TRBJ2-7|.
CASSFTYEQYF
>TRBV4-2|TRBJ2-3|.
CASSQSRSTDTQYF
>TRBV6-5|TRBJ2-1|.
CATKTSLREQFF
>TRBV7-6|TRBJ2-7|.
CASSFPGDYEQYF
>TRBV15|TRBJ1-1|few
CATSRDLGGEAFF
>TRBV5-4|TRBJ2-5|.
CASSILAGGETQYF
>TRBV5-1|TRBJ1-3|.
CASSLEGQSGNTIYF
>TRBV11-2|TRBJ2-3|.
CASSLDRDSGLSTDTQYF
>TRBV5-1|TRBJ2-1|.
CASSQGQGAFDEQFF
>TRBV7-2|TRBJ2-7|.
CASSFGSGKYEQYF
>TRBV6-5|TRBJ1-2|.
CASRDRFYGYTF
>TRBV7-9|TRBJ2-1|.
CASSLATWTSGTWEQFF
>TRBV18|TRBJ2-7|.
CASSSQTGYEQYF
>TRBV10-3|TRBJ2-1|.
CAISSAGGWDEQFF
>TRBV4-2|TRBJ2-7|.
CASSHTGGPSGGSYEQYF
>TRBV19|TRBJ2-3|.
CASSGTSGRNTDTQYF
>TRBV5-6|TRBJ2-1|.
CASSLEGQIYNEQFF
>TRBV5-1|TRBJ2-7|.
CASSSVMSQQYEQYF
>TRBV25-1|TRBJ1-1|.
CASSETLGQPPGFF
>TRBV2|TRBJ2-7|.
CASSARTSGRASQYF
>TRBV15|TRBJ1-4|.
CATSGQGNPLSKLFF
>TRBV6-9|TRBJ2-7|.
CASSYLSLYF
>TRBV29-1|TRBJ1-1|.
CSVHRGGLEAFF
>TRBV5-3|TRBJ1-1|.
CARSLVVSPTEAFF
>TRBV7-8|TRBJ1-5|.
CASGGTGNQPQHF
>TRBV18|TRBJ1-2|.
CASSPEQGAARGYTF
>TRBV5-1|TRBJ1-1|.
CASRQGVTTEAFF
>TRBV11-3|TRBJ2-2|.
CASSSKAGVNTGELFF
>TRBV7-4|TRBJ2-7|.
CASSLNYSGSKPIEQYF
>TRBV18|TRBJ2-7|.
CASQSSSGRNEQYF
>TRBV13|TRBJ1-1|.
CASSRRPALTGAATEAFF
>TRBV5-1|TRBJ2-1|.
CASSLAVGARNEQFF
>TRBV10-1|TRBJ2-3|.
CASSDGGGVPTDTQYF
>TRBV28|TRBJ2-2|once
CASSLLGTTTGELFF
>TRBV19|TRBJ2-7|once
CASSALGLPYEQYF